This TCR beta chain was sequenced for a study of blood T cells in healthy people across ages. Study-level findings and limits: Unknown donor CMV status possibly confounded expanded clonotype changes.

Comments on this clonotype: The antigen remains undetermined.

A sample-barcoded 5' primer and a J-beta primer mix were used in a second PCR of roughly 6 to 12 cycles. Via MiXCR, TCRdb re-called the 5' RACE reads, giving one row per CDR3 protein. The sample has 800,000 to 1,000,000 distinct CDR3 sequences, around 46% seen once. The sequence derives from a man under 40 in good health. Source material: blood.

Here the CDR3 DNA reads TGTGCCAGCAGCCCACTAGCGGGGTCCCCCAATGAGCAGTTCTTC. It codes for CASSPLAGSPNEQFF. The chain couples TRBV7-3 to TRBJ2-1; the match to TRBD2 covers 10 bases. V trimming: 5 bases; J trimming: 6 bases; junction bases outside the gene matches: 7. This CDR3 spans 15 amino acids. Germline CDR1 reads SGHTA; CDR2 reads FQGTGA. The variable domain in full, with the rest retrieved from reference TRBV7-3 and TRBJ2-1, is GAGVSQTPSNKVTEKGKYVELRCDPISGHTALYWYRQSLGQGPEFLIYFQGTGAADDSGLPNDRFFAVRPEGSVSTLKIQRTERGDSAVYLCASSPLAGSPNEQFFGPGTRLTVL.